The 21 T cell receptor beta chains given below trace back to one sample, sequenced in a study of blood T cell repertoires in COVID-19. Repertoires were generated with immunoSEQ multiplex PCR, while TCRdb's copy carries only in-frame clones and drops some. The data show 100,000 to 150,000 clones, 85% seen once. Sequencing was carried out using peripheral blood. Every receptor here comes from a man older than 75 with active or convalescent COVID-19.

The CDR3 DNA reads as TGTGCCAGCAGCCAAATAGCGGGGGGCCCTAGAAAGGCGGATACGCAGTATTTT. Protein sequence: CASSQIAGGPRKADTQYF. The genes are TRBV4-2 and TRBJ2-3; TRBD2 matches at 10 bases. V was pared by 2 bases and J by 6 bases, with 14 bases of the junction left unmatched. The CDR3 has 18 residues. Germline V gene data show CDR1 as LGHNA and CDR2 as YNFKEQ.

The gene calls are TRBV6-1 and TRBJ2-1; 11 bases agree with TRBD1. CDR1 is MNHNS and CDR2 is SASEGT in the germline V gene. V shed 4 bases and J 5 bases; nucleotides not matched to a gene: 13. This CDR3 is built from 18 residues. CDR3 DNA: TGTGCCAGCAGTGGTTCGGACAGGGGGCTTTTTTGGGACAATGAGCAGTTCTTC. Protein: CASSGSDRGLFWDNEQFF.

V is TRBV6-5 and J is TRBJ2-7; 7 bases line up with TRBD1. The V gene's germline CDR1 is MNHEY and CDR2 SVGAGI. After removal of 10 bases from V and 2 bases from J, the junction contained 5 bases not matched to a gene. This CDR3 has 12 amino acids. CDR3 nucleotides: TGTGCCACCACAGGGGTGACCTACGAGCAGTACTTC. Its protein is CATTGVTYEQYF.

This clone was observed a single time. V usage is TRBV5-1 and J usage is TRBJ1-1; D remains unclear. Germline CDR1 SGHRS, CDR2 YFSETQ. This CDR3 is 13 amino acids long. V lost 7 bases to trimming and J lost 10 bases, with 20 bases between them. The CDR3 is CASLRDEGSRAFF. CDR3 nucleotide sequence: TGCGCCAGCCTAAGGGATGAAGGGAGTAGAGCTTTCTTT.

This rearrangement joins TRBV7-9 to TRBJ2-7; D might be TRBD2 (5 bases). This CDR3 spans 13 amino acids. The germline V and J ends were trimmed by 0 bases and 5 bases, with 8 bases remaining between them. Germline assignment: CDR1 SEHNR and CDR2 FQNEAQ (reference sequence). The CDR3 DNA reads TGTGCCAGCAGCTTAGCGGGAGTCAACGAGCAGTACTTC. It encodes CASSLAGVNEQYF.

V and J are TRBV6-5 and TRBJ2-7, with D tentatively TRBD1 (6 bases). Germline V gene sequence: CDR1 MNHEY, CDR2 SVGAGI. V shed 0 bases and J shed 3 bases, with 9 bases lying between them. The CDR3 loop spans 14 amino acids. CDR3 sequence reads: CASSYSSDSYEQYF. The CDR3 region has the DNA TGTGCCAGCAGTTACTCGTCGGACAGCTACGAGCAGTACTTC.

The chain is built from TRBV5-1 and TRBJ1-1; 7 bases agree with TRBD1. After removal of 4 bases from V and 0 bases from J, the junction contained 3 bases not matched to a gene. Germline loops: CDR1 SGHRS, CDR2 YFSETQ. The CDR3 is made up of 14 amino acids. This chain's CDR3 is CASSQGQLNTEAFF. The CDR3, as DNA: TGCGCCAGCAGCCAGGGACAGCTGAACACTGAAGCTTTCTTT.

This chain connects TRBV15 to TRBJ1-1; possibly TRBD1 for D (5 bases). V gave up 0 bases and J gave up 2 bases, with 13 bases separating them. This CDR3 spans 16 amino acids. Germline CDR1 is LNHNV and CDR2 is YYDKDF (reference sequence). CDR3 region: CATSRDPDISNTEAFF. The CDR3, as DNA: TGTGCCACCAGCAGAGACCCGGACATATCAAACACTGAAGCTTTCTTT.

The chain couples TRBV6-1 to TRBJ1-2; D call uncertain. With 3 bases removed from V and 4 bases from J, the gap between germline ends came to 9 bases. Germline V gene sequence: CDR1 MNHNS, CDR2 SASEGT. The CDR3 has 13 amino acids. Here the CDR3 DNA reads TGTGCCAGCAGTGAGTCCGCAGGCTATGGCTACACCTTC. Its protein product is CASSESAGYGYTF.

The chain combines TRBV7-6 with TRBJ2-7; 10 nucleotides align to TRBD2. V lost 1 base, J lost 4 bases, and 4 bases stayed unmatched. CDR1 and CDR2 (germline): SGHVS, FNYEAQ. The CDR3 contains 15 residues. CDR3 loop: CASSLVSGGAYEQYF. In DNA, the CDR3 is TGTGCCAGCAGCTTAGTCAGCGGGGGGGCTTACGAGCAGTACTTC. The full variable domain, with the rest looked up from reference TRBV7-6 and TRBJ2-7, is GAGVSQSPRYKVTKRGQDVALRCDPISGHVSLYWYRQALGQGPEFLTYFNYEAQQDKSGLPNDRFSAERPEGSISTLTIQRTEQRDSAMYRCASSLVSGGAYEQYFGPGTRLTVT.

The chain uses TRBV20-1 and TRBJ1-2; D is unresolved. The V end lost 3 bases, the J end lost 2 bases, and 19 bases lay between the germline ends. The germline V gene encodes CDR1 DFQATT and CDR2 SNEGSKA (reference sequence). The CDR3 runs to 16 residues. The DNA for the CDR3 is TGCAGTGCTAGTGGGCAGAAATCCCCCTGGAACTATGGCTACACCTTC. As protein: CSASGQKSPWNYGYTF.

This clone appeared a single time. The gene calls are TRBV2 and TRBJ2-2, with a possible D match to TRBD1 (6 bases). Germline V gene sequence: CDR1 SNHLY, CDR2 FYNNEI. The CDR3 loop spans 15 amino acids. The ends were cut back, 5 bases at V and 6 bases at J, with 16 bases in the middle. This CDR3 is CASSIKGAGAGELFF. Written as DNA, the CDR3 is TGTGCCAGCAGTATCAAGGGAGCAGGGGCCGGGGAGCTGTTTTTT.

The genes are TRBV2 and TRBJ2-2, with 11 positions matching TRBD1. The CDR3 is 14 amino acids. The germline CDR1 and CDR2 sequences are SNHLY and FYNNEI. Germline trimming cut 8 bases from V and 4 bases from J; bases unmatched to any gene: 3. The DNA for the CDR3 is TGTGCCAGCGGGGGACAGGGGGGCACCGGGGAGCTGTTTTTT. This encodes CASGGQGGTGELFF.

V usage is TRBV5-1 and J usage is TRBJ1-1; D not certain. The CDR3 consists of 13 residues. Germline V gene sequence: CDR1 SGHRS, CDR2 YFSETQ. V was shortened by 1 base and J by 2 bases, with 6 bases between the two germline ends. The DNA for the CDR3 is TGCGCCAGCAGCTTGAGCCCTAACACTGAAGCTTTCTTT. Translating gives CASSLSPNTEAFF. Supplemented by reference TRBV5-1 and TRBJ1-1, the full variable domain reads KAGVTQTPRYLIKTRGQQVTLSCSPISGHRSVSWYQQTPGQGLQFLFEYFSETQRNKGNFPGRFSGRQFSNSRSEMNVSTLELGDSALYLCASSLSPNTEAFFGQGTRLTVV.

The rearrangement links TRBV2 to TRBJ1-4; D is possibly TRBD1 (6 bases). The CDR3 runs 14 residues. The V end lost 5 bases, the J end lost 7 bases, and 14 bases lay between the germline ends. Germline V gives CDR1 SNHLY, CDR2 FYNNEI. CDR3 loop: CASSYGQNLEKLFF. The CDR3, as DNA: TGTGCCAGCAGTTACGGACAGAATCTTGAAAAACTGTTTTTT.

The chain is built from TRBV5-6 and TRBJ1-1; no clear D. Germline CDR1 SGHDT, CDR2 YYEEEE. Trimming removed 3 bases from V and 1 base from J, with 4 bases in between. The CDR3 length is 12 residues. The CDR3 DNA follows: TGTGCCAGCAGCTCAGGGAACACTGAAGCTTTCTTT. This translates into CASSSGNTEAFF. The whole variable domain, filled in from reference TRBV5-6 and TRBJ1-1, reads DAGVTQSPTHLIKTRGQQVTLRCSPKSGHDTVSWYQQALGQGPQFIFQYYEEEERQRGNFPDRFSGHQFPNYSSELNVNALLLGDSALYLCASSSGNTEAFFGQGTRLTVV.

This clone has only a few counts. V and J are TRBV12-3 or TRBV12-4 and TRBJ2-7; a possible D gene is TRBD2 (5 bases). The CDR3 spans 13 residues. V dropped 6 bases and J dropped 3 bases, with 12 bases sitting between them. The CDR3 here is CASRLGPVYEQYF. The CDR3 DNA reads as TGTGCCAGCAGACTAGGACCCGTCTACGAGCAGTACTTC.

This clone was seen only once. The chain combines TRBV12-3 or TRBV12-4 with TRBJ2-7; TRBD1 matches 9 bases. The CDR3 spans 13 residues. The V segment lost 4 bases and the J segment 12 bases; nucleotides outside the gene matches: 10. The CDR3 sequence: CASSSNYRGQRYF. The CDR3 DNA sequence: TGTGCCAGCAGTTCCAACTACAGGGGGCAGCGGTACTTC.

V gene TRBV11-2 combines with J gene TRBJ1-2; TRBD1 agrees at 9 bases. The CDR3 is 15 amino acids. V lost 7 bases to trimming and J lost 5 bases; unmatched junction nucleotides: 11. CDR1 and CDR2 from the germline V gene are SGHAT and FQNNGV. The CDR3: CASTLQTGGLYGYTF. DNA of the CDR3: TGTGCCAGCACCCTACAGACAGGGGGGCTGTATGGCTACACCTTC.

The chain combines TRBV5-6 with TRBJ2-5; D is possibly TRBD1 (6 bases). Germline V CDR1 and CDR2: SGHDT, YYEEEE. Trimming shortened V by 4 bases and J by 1 base, and 11 bases separated the two germline ends. The CDR3 is made up of 14 amino acids. This CDR3 reads CASSERQAQETQYF. CDR3 DNA: TGTGCCAGCAGCGAAAGACAGGCCCAAGAGACCCAGTACTTC.

The chain links TRBV10-1 to TRBJ2-7, with 12 bases fitting TRBD2. From germline, CDR1 is WNHNN and CDR2 SYGVQD (reference sequence). This CDR3 has 15 residues. Trimming removed 0 bases from V and 4 bases from J; junction bases left unmatched: 1. The CDR3 loop is CASSESTSGSYEQYF. CDR3 bases: TGCGCCAGCAGTGAGTCGACTAGCGGGAGTTACGAGCAGTACTTC.